The 9 T cell receptor beta chains presented below share a single source sample, sequenced in a study of blood T cell repertoires in COVID-19. Profiled with immunoSEQ multiplex PCR; TCRdb holds only in-frame clones, not every one. This repertoire shows about 130,000 clones, approximately 84% found once; its top ten account for over 10%. The sample taken for sequencing was peripheral blood. The receptors were gathered from a human donor in a cohort sampled during active COVID-19.

The V and J genes are TRBV5-6 and TRBJ1-1, with TRBD1 identical over 9 bases. Germline V CDR1 and CDR2: SGHDT, YYEEEE. CDR3 length: 13 residues. Germline trimming cut 4 bases from V and 5 bases from J; bases unmatched to any gene: 3. The CDR3 coding sequence is TGTGCCAGCAGCAAGGACAGGGGAACTGAAGCTTTCTTT. Translation gives CASSKDRGTEAFF.

This clone has a single count. The J gene is TRBJ2-2, the V gene TRBV27; 8 positions match TRBD2. This CDR3 has 15 amino acids. Germline loops: CDR1 MNHEY, CDR2 SMNVEV (reference sequence). With 6 bases clipped from V and 7 bases from J, the junction kept 10 bases outside the gene matches. The CDR3 region has the DNA TGTGCCAGCAGACCCCGGGGGGGGGCCGGCGGGGAGCTGTTTTTT. This gives the protein CASRPRGGAGGELFF.

The V call is TRBV30, the J call TRBJ1-1; D not resolved. CDR3 length: 13 residues. Between the trimmed V and J ends, which lost 3 bases and 1 base, there was a span of 9 bases. From germline, CDR1 is GTSNPN and CDR2 SVGIG (reference sequence). CDR3 sequence: CAWRLQRNTEAFF. CDR3 in DNA: TGTGCCTGGAGATTACAGAGGAACACTGAAGCTTTCTTT.

Concerning this clone itself: The same CDR3 can be traced to other DNA sequences in this sample. The chain carries TRBV12-3 or TRBV12-4 and TRBJ2-1, with 7 bases fitting TRBD1. The CDR3 consists of 13 residues. V was pared by 3 bases and J by 4 bases, with 0 bases of the junction left unmatched. CDR3 region: CASSLGQYNEQFF. The CDR3, as DNA: TGTGCCAGCAGTTTGGGACAGTACAATGAGCAGTTCTTC.

The chain combines TRBV27 with TRBJ1-5, with D possibly being TRBD1 (6 bases). V shed 6 bases and J shed 5 bases, with 14 bases lying between them. CDR3 length: 14 residues. Looked up from germline, CDR1 is MNHEY and CDR2 is SMNVEV (reference sequence). The CDR3 nucleotides are TGTGCCAGCAGCAACGCGGGGGCCCATCAGCCCCAGCATTTT. Its translation: CASSNAGAHQPQHF.

This chain uses TRBV20-1 with TRBJ2-1; D unresolved. Per the germline V gene, CDR1 is DFQATT and CDR2 is SNEGSKA (reference sequence). With 3 bases removed from V and 6 bases from J, the gap between germline ends came to 15 bases. CDR3 length: 14 residues. For the CDR3, the DNA is TGCAGTGCTAGTAGACCCCGGGTTGGCAATGAGCAGTTCTTC. Residues: CSASRPRVGNEQFF.

The genes are TRBV7-9 and TRBJ1-1; 8 bases fit TRBD1. Germline trimming cut 3 bases from V and 6 bases from J; bases unmatched to any gene: 6. Germline loops: CDR1 SEHNR, CDR2 FQNEAQ (reference sequence). The CDR3 contains 14 residues. CDR3 sequence reads: CASSLTGDVAEAFF. The CDR3 DNA reads TGTGCCAGCAGCTTGACAGGGGATGTCGCTGAAGCTTTCTTT.

The J gene is TRBJ1-2, the V gene TRBV6-6, with TRBD1 matching 9 bases. The CDR3 has 14 amino acids. Germline assignment: CDR1 MNHNY and CDR2 SVGAGI (reference sequence). V trimming: 2 bases; J trimming: 8 bases; junction bases outside the gene matches: 6. CDR3 coding DNA: TGTGCCAGCAGTTACCGGGACAGGGCGGAAGGCTACACCTTC. Amino acids: CASSYRDRAEGYTF.

V usage is TRBV5-1 and J usage is TRBJ2-2; 13 bases map to TRBD2. The V gene's germline CDR1 is SGHRS and CDR2 YFSETQ. After removal of 5 bases from V and 7 bases from J, the junction contained 8 bases not matched to a gene. The CDR3 extends over 16 amino acids. Here the CDR3 DNA reads TGCGCCAGCAGTATGACTAGCGGGGGGTACGGCGGGGAGCTGTTTTTT. Encoded protein: CASSMTSGGYGGELFF. The variable domain in full, with the rest retrieved from reference TRBV5-1 and TRBJ2-2, is KAGVTQTPRYLIKTRGQQVTLSCSPISGHRSVSWYQQTPGQGLQFLFEYFSETQRNKGNFPGRFSGRQFSNSRSEMNVSTLELGDSALYLCASSMTSGGYGGELFFGEGSRLTVL.